The 26 T cell receptor beta chains given below trace back to one sample, sequenced in a study of T-cell memory formation after mild COVID-19. TCRdb independently ran MiXCR on the 5' RACE reads; one entry per CDR3 protein. The sample has 250,000 to 300,000 distinct CDR3 sequences, around 16% seen once; the top ten hold about a fifth. Sequenced input: PBMCs or a T cell subset sorted from them (not recorded which). The receptor set was obtained from a man aged 18 to 29 who had mild COVID-19 (a few samples of this study predate the infection). Cell type and time point are not known.

The table lists this clonotype with a few counts. The rearrangement uses TRBV12-3 or TRBV12-4 and TRBJ2-5, with D tentatively TRBD1 or TRBD2 (6 bases each). V dropped 8 bases and J dropped 5 bases, with 18 bases sitting between them. This CDR3 contains 14 residues. The CDR3 reads CASREGGLGETQYF. CDR3 nucleotide sequence: TGTGCCAGCCGAGAGGGGGGCCTCGGGGAGACCCAGTACTTC.

The chain recombines TRBV7-9 with TRBJ2-7; a possible D gene is TRBD2 (7 bases). Trimming stripped 5 bases from V and 8 bases from J, with 10 bases between. The germline V gene encodes CDR1 SEHNR and CDR2 FQNEAQ (reference sequence). The length of the CDR3 is 11 residues. The CDR3 region is CASSEGGKQYF. CDR3 bases: TGTGCCAGCAGCGAGGGGGGGAAGCAGTACTTC.

The chain couples TRBV25-1 to TRBJ1-1; D is uncertain. The ends were cut back, 3 bases at V and 1 base at J, with 6 bases in the middle. Germline V lookup: CDR1 MGHDK, CDR2 SYGVNS. The CDR3 sequence is 13 residues long. The CDR3 region has the DNA TGTGCCAGCAGTGATCCAGAGAACACTGAAGCTTTCTTT. It yields the protein CASSDPENTEAFF.

V gene TRBV15 combines with J gene TRBJ2-3, with D perhaps matching TRBD1 (8 bases). The CDR3 spans 15 residues. V lost 5 bases, J lost 3 bases, and 15 bases lay in between. From germline, CDR1 is LNHNV and CDR2 YYDKDF (reference sequence). CDR3 sequence reads: CATSLGQGGTDTQYF. CDR3 nucleotides: TGTGCCACCAGCCTTGGACAGGGAGGGACAGATACGCAGTATTTT. The complete variable domain, with remaining parts taken from reference TRBV15 and TRBJ2-3, reads DAMVIQNPRYQVTQFGKPVTLSCSQTLNHNVMYWYQQKSSQAPKLLFHYYDKDFNNEADTPDNFQSRRPNTSFCFLDIRSPGLGDTAMYLCATSLGQGGTDTQYFGPGTRLTVL.

This chain joins TRBV6-2 or TRBV6-3 and TRBJ2-3; D not certain. The CDR3 is 13 amino acids. V was pared by 6 bases and J by 2 bases, with 9 bases between. Germline V gene sequence: CDR1 MNHEY, CDR2 SVGEGT. The CDR3 nucleotides are TGTGCCAGCAGCCCACTTGTCACAGATACGCAGTATTTT. It is translated as CASSPLVTDTQYF.

This clonotype appeared many times. The chain recombines TRBV7-2 with TRBJ2-3, with TRBD1 matching 10 bases. Per germline, CDR1 SGHTA and CDR2 FQGNSA. V shed 5 bases, J shed 2 bases, and the junction held 10 bases outside the gene matches. The CDR3 runs 17 residues. CDR3 in DNA: TGTGCCAGCAGCCTCTGGACAGGGGGGTTCGCCACAGATACGCAGTATTTT. Translating it yields CASSLWTGGFATDTQYF.

This clonotype was detected a few times. The chain is built from TRBV7-2 and TRBJ2-3; the match to TRBD2 covers 9 bases. J gave up 6 bases and V 0 bases, and 7 bases lay outside the gene matches. Germline V CDR1 and CDR2: SGHTA, FQGNSA. This CDR3 is built from 16 residues. The CDR3 loop is CASSLAVRGGGDTQYF. In DNA, the CDR3 is TGTGCCAGCAGCTTAGCGGTGCGGGGGGGCGGGGATACGCAGTATTTT.

V gene TRBV20-1 combines with J gene TRBJ2-4; 11 nucleotides align to TRBD2. Trimming removed 3 bases from V and 7 bases from J; junction bases left unmatched: 5. Germline V gene sequence: CDR1 DFQATT, CDR2 SNEGSKA (reference sequence). The length of the CDR3 is 14 residues. The CDR3 DNA follows: TGCAGTGCTAGGTTGGCTAGCGGGGGGAACATTCAGTACTTC. Protein: CSARLASGGNIQYF.

The table lists this clonotype with many counts. This chain connects TRBV27 to TRBJ1-6; D unresolved. The CDR3 runs to 15 residues. V was trimmed by 6 bases and J by 6 bases, leaving 15 bases between them. Per the germline V gene, CDR1 is MNHEY and CDR2 is SMNVEV (reference sequence). The CDR3 DNA reads as TGTGCCAGCAGCCAGAGCCTGTCAGCTAATTCACCCCTCCACTTT. It specifies CASSQSLSANSPLHF.

This clonotype was seen at least ten times. This chain links TRBV4-1 with TRBJ2-3, with 7 bases aligning to TRBD2. CDR3 length: 16 amino acids. The V gene end was trimmed by 5 bases and the J gene end by 3 bases; junction bases not matched to a gene: 11. CDR1 is MGHRA and CDR2 is YSYEKL in the germline V gene. In DNA, the CDR3 is TGCGCCAGCAGCTCCCCAGAGCGGGGAGTTACAGATACGCAGTATTTT. Protein: CASSSPERGVTDTQYF.

This clonotype appeared a few times. The rearrangement joins TRBV7-2 to TRBJ1-2; D is unclear. The germline V gene encodes CDR1 SGHTA and CDR2 FQGNSA. V shed 5 bases and J shed 1 base, with 8 bases lying between them. The CDR3 totals 13 residues. CDR3 nucleotide sequence: TGTGCCAGCAGCCACACAGTTAACTATGGCTACACCTTC. Its translation: CASSHTVNYGYTF. The full variable domain, rest sourced from reference TRBV7-2 and TRBJ1-2, is GAGVSQSPSNKVTEKGKDVELRCDPISGHTALYWYRQSLGQGLEFLIYFQGNSAPDKSGLPSDRFSAERTGGSVSTLTIQRTQQEDSAVYLCASSHTVNYGYTFGSGTRLTVV.

The table lists this clonotype with a few counts. The chain links TRBV7-2 to TRBJ1-1; no definite D call. The length of the CDR3 is 16 residues. V gave up 1 base and J gave up 5 bases, with 17 bases separating them. CDR1 SGHTA and CDR2 FQGNSA come from the germline V gene. The CDR3 spells CASSLVFSGRGTEAFF. For the CDR3, the DNA is TGTGCCAGCAGCTTAGTATTTTCTGGGAGAGGGACTGAAGCTTTCTTT.

This clonotype showed up many times. The J gene is TRBJ2-5, the V gene TRBV5-1, with 7 nucleotides matching TRBD2. The CDR3 extends over 15 amino acids. The V and J ends lost 0 bases and 4 bases, in that order; junction bases with no gene match: 6. Germline V gene data show CDR1 as SGHRS and CDR2 as YFSETQ. The CDR3 sequence: CASSLALSGGETQYF. DNA of the CDR3: TGCGCCAGCAGCTTGGCCTTATCGGGGGGAGAGACCCAGTACTTC.

The chain is built from TRBV6-2 or TRBV6-3 and TRBJ1-5, with D possibly being TRBD1 (6 bases). CDR3 length: 15 amino acids. V was clipped by 8 bases and J by 7 bases, with 21 bases between them. Germline-derived CDR1 and CDR2 are MNHEY and SVGEGT. The CDR3, as DNA: TGTGCCAGCGGGGTACAGGGCTTACCCTTCCAGCCCCAGCATTTT. Its protein is CASGVQGLPFQPQHF.

The chain carries TRBV4-2 and TRBJ2-2, with TRBD1 as a possible D gene (6 bases). The germline V gene encodes CDR1 LGHNA and CDR2 YNFKEQ. The CDR3 length is 14 residues. Trimming cost V 3 bases and J 5 bases, with 10 bases left between them. CDR3 sequence reads: CASSHSGVTGELFF. Here the CDR3 DNA reads TGTGCCAGCAGCCATTCAGGGGTGACCGGGGAGCTGTTTTTT.

The chain joins TRBV30 to TRBJ1-2; D is possibly TRBD1 (6 bases). The CDR3 contains 15 residues. Per the germline V gene, CDR1 is GTSNPN and CDR2 is SVGIG (reference sequence). Trimming left V 3 bases short and J 4 bases short, with 18 bases between. The DNA of the CDR3 is TGTGCCTGGAGGTTCTTAAGACAGGCTGCCTATGGCTACACCTTC. As protein: CAWRFLRQAAYGYTF.

The chain couples TRBV6-9 to TRBJ1-1; TRBD1 is a possible D gene (5 bases). Germline V gene lookup returns CDR1 MNHGY and CDR2 SVAAGI. CDR3 size: 14 residues. Trimming took 4 bases from V and 1 from J, leaving 10 bases between them. CDR3 in amino acids: CASSFGHENTEAFF. The CDR3 nucleotides are TGTGCCAGCAGTTTCGGACACGAGAACACTGAAGCTTTCTTT.

V usage is TRBV3-1 and J usage is TRBJ1-5; D possibly corresponds to TRBD1 (5 bases). CDR1 and CDR2 (germline): LGHDT, YNNKEL (reference sequence). V lost 4 bases and J lost 4, with 11 bases in between. The CDR3 covers 14 residues. This CDR3 reads CASSRGVGNQPQHF. The CDR3 DNA follows: TGTGCCAGCAGCCGGGGGGTCGGTAATCAGCCCCAGCATTTT. The full variable domain, with the rest looked up from reference TRBV3-1 and TRBJ1-5, is DTAVSQTPKYLVTQMGNDKSIKCEQNLGHDTMYWYKQDSKKFLKIMFSYNNKELIINETVPNRFSPKSPDKAHLNLHINSLELGDSAVYFCASSRGVGNQPQHFGDGTRLSIL.

The chain recombines TRBV12-3 or TRBV12-4 with TRBJ2-7; a possible D gene is TRBD2 (6 bases). V dropped 6 bases and J dropped 4 bases, with 16 bases sitting between them. The CDR3 extends over 14 amino acids. The CDR3 region is CASRSRDSYYEQYF. The CDR3 region has the DNA TGTGCCAGCAGGTCCCGGGACTCATATTACGAGCAGTACTTC.

This clonotype has only a few counts. The chain couples TRBV7-2 to TRBJ2-7; D gene uncertain. V was cut by 2 bases and J by 4 bases, with 15 bases left in between. The CDR3 is made up of 15 amino acids. Germline V lookup: CDR1 SGHTA, CDR2 FQGNSA. The CDR3 DNA reads TGTGCCAGCAGCTTATCACCCCCCGGGCTATACGAGCAGTACTTC. It codes for CASSLSPPGLYEQYF.

This clonotype was seen more than once but under ten times. The chain links TRBV6-6 to TRBJ1-1, with no clear D. V was cut by 5 bases and J by 6 bases, with 13 bases left in between. The length of the CDR3 is 13 residues. Germline CDR1 and CDR2: MNHNY and SVGAGI (reference sequence). The CDR3 here is CASSRPLDSEAFF. The CDR3 DNA reads as TGTGCCAGCAGTCGACCCCTCGACTCTGAAGCTTTCTTT.

This clonotype has a count of ten or more. This sequence joins TRBV7-2 and TRBJ1-5; the D is unclear. The CDR3 covers 14 residues. Trimming pared 5 bases from V and 6 bases from J, leaving 14 bases between. Germline CDR1 is SGHTA and CDR2 is FQGNSA. The CDR3 DNA follows: TGTGCCAGCAGCCTACCGGGTCCATTTCAGCCCCAGCATTTT. Encoded protein: CASSLPGPFQPQHF.

The chain has TRBV7-6 and TRBJ2-3; 12 nucleotides align to TRBD2. There are 16 residues in the CDR3. Losses at the gene ends were 2 bases for V and 4 bases for J; bases not matched to a gene: 4. The germline V gene has CDR1 SGHVS and CDR2 FNYEAQ. The CDR3 reads CASSLLAGGQADTQYF. The CDR3 nucleotides read TGTGCCAGCAGCTTACTAGCGGGGGGGCAAGCAGATACGCAGTATTTT.

The chain couples TRBV28 to TRBJ2-4; the D is unclear. Germline V gives CDR1 MDHEN, CDR2 SYDVKM. The CDR3 runs 14 residues. V was trimmed by 4 bases and J by 1 base, leaving 8 bases between them. In DNA, the CDR3 is TGTGCCAGCAGTTCGCCTGTGGCCAAAAACATTCAGTACTTC. This codes for CASSSPVAKNIQYF.

This clonotype was observed a handful of times. The chain carries TRBV28 and TRBJ1-4; the D gene is possibly TRBD1 (5 bases). Germline V gene lookup returns CDR1 MDHEN and CDR2 SYDVKM. CDR3 size: 16 residues. V was cut by 4 bases and J by 2 bases, with 14 bases left in between. For the CDR3, the DNA is TGTGCCAGCAGTTCGAGCAGGGCGGCGACTAATGAAAAACTGTTTTTT. Amino acid sequence: CASSSSRAATNEKLFF.

This clonotype was seen only a few times. The rearrangement links TRBV20-1 to TRBJ2-5, with D uncertain. Trimming pared 1 base from V and 1 base from J, leaving 7 bases between. Germline lookup yields CDR1 DFQATT and CDR2 SNEGSKA (reference sequence). The CDR3 is made up of 13 amino acids. The chain's CDR3 is CSARVPLQETQYF. The CDR3, as DNA: TGCAGTGCTAGAGTGCCGCTCCAAGAGACCCAGTACTTC.